These T cell receptor beta chains were read from a single sample in a study of control samples from healthy donors and cancer patients. Using immunoSEQ multiplex PCR, the repertoire was profiled, and TCRdb retains in-frame clones only, with some absent. The sample records tens of thousands of clones, 91% being singletons. The sequenced sample consisted of blood. These receptors came from a young man in good health. CDR3s include the opening cysteine and the closing phenylalanine or tryptophan. Each record gives: D gene, J gene, clone size, V gene, CDR3 DNA, CDR3 protein. The D gene is left open where the match is weak. Not all rows give a size; the values are once, few, many and, for expanded clones, a class.

TRBD1 | TRBJ2-7 | . | TRBV4-3 | TGCGCCAGCAGCCGGTACAGGGGGGCCTACGAGCAGTACTTC | CASSRYRGAYEQYF
. | TRBJ1-6 | . | TRBV29-1 | TGCAGCGTTAGAGGACAGCGGAATAATTCACCCCTCCACTTT | CSVRGQRNNSPLHF
. | TRBJ1-1 | . | TRBV5-8 | TGTGCCAGCACCCTAACAGGGAAATCGCACGGGACTGAAGCTTTCTTT | CASTLTGKSHGTEAFF
TRBD2 | TRBJ2-1 | . | TRBV27 | TGTGCCAGCAGTTTTTCTCGGGGGGGACTCTACAATGAGCAGTTCTTC | CASSFSRGGLYNEQFF
. | TRBJ1-2 | . | TRBV3-1/TRBV3-2 | TGTGCCAGCAGCCAGACGGACTATGGCTACACCTTC | CASSQTDYGYTF
TRBD1 | TRBJ1-4 | . | TRBV7-9 | TGTGCCAGCAGCGACGGGACAGCAGAAAAACTGTTTTTT | CASSDGTAEKLFF
. | TRBJ2-1 | . | TRBV3-1/TRBV3-2 | TGTGCCAGCAGCCAAGATCGCGGATCGATCTCCTACAATGAGCAGTTCTTC | CASSQDRGSISYNEQFF
. | TRBJ2-7 | . | TRBV7-9 | TGTGCCAGCAGCGGCAGGACCTACGAGCAGTACTTC | CASSGRTYEQYF
TRBD1 | TRBJ1-4 | once | TRBV3-1/TRBV3-2 | TGTGCCAGCAGCCAAATCGGTACAGGGGGCCTAGCTAATGAAAAACTGTTTTTT | CASSQIGTGGLANEKLFF
. | TRBJ2-2 | . | TRBV4-3 | TGCGCCAGCAGTCCAACGGGACCCCCGAACACCGGGGAGCTGTTTTTT | CASSPTGPPNTGELFF
. | TRBJ2-3 | . | TRBV5-6 | TGTGCCAGCAGCTTGAGAAGACCGGGGGATACGCAGTATTTT | CASSLRRPGDTQYF
. | TRBJ2-7 | . | TRBV19 | TGTGCCAGCGCAGAGGACGCCTACGAGCAGTACTTC | CASAEDAYEQYF
. | TRBJ2-7 | . | TRBV11-2 | TGTGCCAGCAAGGGTCGGGATACATCCTACGAGCAGTACTTC | CASKGRDTSYEQYF
. | TRBJ1-2 | . | TRBV27 | TGTGCCAGCAGTTTATCGGCAGGGAACTATGGCTACACCTTC | CASSLSAGNYGYTF
TRBD2 | TRBJ2-3 | . | TRBV7-6 | TGTGCCAGCAGCTCCGTTAGCGGGAGGGCCATTGTAGATACGCAGTATTTT | CASSSVSGRAIVDTQYF
. | TRBJ2-7 | . | TRBV3-1/TRBV3-2 | TGTGCCAGCAGCCGGTCCGACGAGCAGTACTTC | CASSRSDEQYF